Below are 4 T cell receptor beta chains sequenced from a single sample in a study of blood T cell repertoires in COVID-19. Libraries were prepared by immunoSEQ multiplex PCR; TCRdb keeps only in-frame clonotypes and omits some of them. The sample includes approximately 210,000 clones, roughly four fifths seen only once; the top ten take more than 10%. The sequenced sample consisted of peripheral blood. The receptor set was obtained from a woman between 40 and 55 years old with acute or convalescent COVID-19.

The genes are TRBV2 and TRBJ2-7; D possibly corresponds to TRBD2 (6 bases). Per germline, CDR1 SNHLY and CDR2 FYNNEI. Trimming left V 6 bases short and J 2 bases short, with 23 bases between. CDR3 length equals 17 residues. The CDR3 region has the DNA TGTGCCAGCAGCGGAAGGGGTAGTGAGGAGGGGACCTACGAGCAGTACTTC. As protein: CASSGRGSEEGTYEQYF. Full variable domain (missing parts from reference TRBV2 and TRBJ2-7): EPEVTQTPSHQVTQMGQEVILRCVPISNHLYFYWYRQILGQKVEFLVSFYNNEISEKSEIFDDQFSVERPDGSNFTLKIRSTKLEDSAMYFCASSGRGSEEGTYEQYFGPGTRLTVT.

The CDR3 sequence is CASRLAGDYEQYF. In DNA, the CDR3 is TGTGCCAGCAGGCTAGCGGGGGACTACGAGCAGTACTTC. The genes are TRBV6-5 and TRBJ2-7, with 10 bases that match TRBD2. The length of the CDR3 is 13 residues. V lost 6 bases, J lost 3 bases, and 2 bases stayed unmatched. Germline V gene data show CDR1 as MNHEY and CDR2 as SVGAGI.

This clone was found once. The V call is TRBV10-1, the J call TRBJ1-1; weak D call: TRBD1 (6 bases). The V gene's germline CDR1 is WNHNN and CDR2 SYGVQD (reference sequence). The V end was cut by 7 bases, the J end by 1 base, with 10 bases between. The CDR3 has 13 residues. The CDR3 is CASMGQPNTEAFF. The DNA for the CDR3 is TGCGCCAGCATGGGACAACCGAACACTGAAGCTTTCTTT.

This chain connects TRBV18 to TRBJ1-2, with unresolved D. Germline V gene data show CDR1 as KGHSH and CDR2 as LQKENI. The CDR3 contains 14 residues. Trimming pared 4 bases from V and 9 bases from J, leaving 18 bases between. CDR3 sequence: CASSQTAEFLSYTF. The CDR3 bases are TGTGCCAGCTCACAAACAGCCGAGTTCCTGAGCTACACCTTC.